These 27 T cell receptor beta chains came from one sample sequenced in a study of radiation and T cells in renal cell carcinoma. Time point meaning: blood 2 weeks post-SBRT. Treatment given: 15 Gy SBRT to primary tumor, nephrectomy 4 weeks later. TCRdb's copy holds only in-frame clones and misses some; the assay was immunoSEQ multiplex PCR. The sample has 100,000 to 150,000 clones, about 81% seen once. Sequencing was performed on blood, taken from a patient whose treatment included radiotherapy and nephrectomy. The receptor source for this set is a man over 45 with renal cell carcinoma.

A few counts support this clone. The gene calls are TRBV18 and TRBJ2-4; TRBD1 matches 10 bases. With V trimmed by 5 bases and J by 0 bases, 1 base remained unmatched. The CDR3 contains 15 residues. CDR1 and CDR2 from the germline V gene are KGHSH and LQKENI. The CDR3 region has the DNA TGTGCCAGCTCAGACAGGGGGCTAGCCAAAAACATTCAGTACTTC. This gives the protein CASSDRGLAKNIQYF.

V usage is TRBV27 and J usage is TRBJ2-7; D gene ambiguous. The CDR3 is 13 amino acids. CDR1 MNHEY and CDR2 SMNVEV come from the germline V gene (reference sequence). Trimming took 2 bases from V and 3 from J, leaving 8 bases between them. For the CDR3, the DNA is TGTGCCAGCAGTTTAAATCCCAACTACGAGCAGTACTTC. Translating gives CASSLNPNYEQYF.

CDR3 sequence reads: CASSFQGGNTIYF. CDR3 DNA: TGCGCCAGCAGCTTTCAGGGGGGAAACACCATATATTTT. The gene calls are TRBV4-1 and TRBJ1-3; a weak D match, TRBD1 (6 bases). Trimming took 5 bases from V and 4 from J, leaving 9 bases between them. CDR1 and CDR2 from the germline V gene are MGHRA and YSYEKL. CDR3 length equals 13 residues.

V is TRBV19 and J is TRBJ1-2, with unresolved D. In germline, CDR1 is LNHDA, CDR2 SQIVND (reference sequence). The germline V and J ends were trimmed by 5 bases and 8 bases, with 21 bases remaining between them. The CDR3 length is 15 residues. CDR3 bases: TGTGCCAGTAGTTTGGGCAATAGGGCGCGGAACGGCTACACCTTC. This encodes CASSLGNRARNGYTF.

The gene calls are TRBV10-3 and TRBJ2-2, with TRBD1 identical over 8 bases. Trimming at V came to 6 bases and at J to 1 base, leaving 7 bases not matched to a gene. The CDR3 has 16 residues. CDR1 and CDR2 from the germline V gene are ENHRY and SYGVKD. The CDR3 DNA reads as TGTGCCATCAGATCGGACAGGGACCGGAACACCGGGGAGCTGTTTTTT. Encoded protein: CAIRSDRDRNTGELFF.

J is TRBJ2-5 and V is TRBV4-2, with 11 nucleotides matching TRBD2. Germline-derived CDR1 and CDR2 are LGHNA and YNFKEQ. J was trimmed by 1 base and V by 3 bases; bases with no gene match: 7. This CDR3 is 17 amino acids long. The DNA for the CDR3 is TGTGCCAGCAGCCAGGACTATAGCGGGGGGGGCCAAGAGACCCAGTACTTC. This encodes CASSQDYSGGGQETQYF.

The chain has TRBV5-1 and TRBJ2-1; 8 nucleotides align to TRBD1. The CDR3 totals 15 residues. Germline CDR1 is SGHRS and CDR2 is YFSETQ. With V trimmed by 2 bases and J by 7 bases, 8 bases remained unmatched. The CDR3 protein is CASSLQGGMGNEQFF. The CDR3 nucleotides read TGCGCCAGCAGCTTACAGGGGGGCATGGGAAATGAGCAGTTCTTC.

The table lists this clone with many counts. The gene calls are TRBV5-4 and TRBJ2-3, with TRBD2 matching 7 bases. Looked up from germline, CDR1 is SGHNT and CDR2 is YYREEE (reference sequence). The CDR3 is 17 amino acids. Trimming took 4 bases from V and 4 from J; bases not matched to a gene: 15. Written as DNA, the CDR3 is TGTGCCAGCAGCCCGGGGCAGACTAGCAGGGCCGCAGATACGCAGTATTTT. Its translation: CASSPGQTSRAADTQYF.

The gene calls are TRBV11-2 and TRBJ2-7, with no clear D. Germline CDR1 is SGHAT and CDR2 is FQNNGV. The length of the CDR3 is 15 residues. V lost 3 bases and J lost 3, with 15 bases in between. CDR3 coding DNA: TGTGCCAGCAGCTTTCCCCAGTTCGACGTCTACGAGCAGTACTTC. As protein: CASSFPQFDVYEQYF.

This clone showed up just a few times. This chain connects TRBV7-3 to TRBJ2-7, with 11 positions matching TRBD2. Germline CDR1 SGHTA, CDR2 FQGTGA. The trim removed 4 bases at V and 2 bases at J, leaving 1 base unmatched. CDR3 size: 14 residues. The CDR3 protein is CASSSTSGAYEQYF. Written as DNA, the CDR3 is TGTGCCAGCAGCTCGACTAGCGGGGCCTACGAGCAGTACTTC. Combining the CDR3 with reference TRBV7-3 and TRBJ2-7 gives the whole variable domain GAGVSQTPSNKVTEKGKYVELRCDPISGHTALYWYRQSLGQGPEFLIYFQGTGAADDSGLPNDRFFAVRPEGSVSTLKIQRTERGDSAVYLCASSSTSGAYEQYFGPGTRLTVT.

This chain links TRBV28 with TRBJ1-2; D is possibly TRBD1 (6 bases). CDR3 length: 11 residues. The V and J ends lost 3 bases and 8 bases respectively, with 7 bases between them. Germline V lookup: CDR1 MDHEN, CDR2 SYDVKM. CDR3 coding DNA: TGTGCCAGCAGTTTGGGGGGCGGCTACACCTTC. Translation: CASSLGGGYTF.

The chain has TRBV6-1 and TRBJ1-2, with 8 positions matching TRBD1. This CDR3 region has 15 residues. From germline, CDR1 is MNHNS and CDR2 SASEGT. With V trimmed by 1 base and J by 5 bases, 6 bases remained unmatched. The CDR3 is CASSEDQGAGYGYTF. DNA for the CDR3: TGTGCCAGCAGTGAAGACCAGGGGGCAGGGTATGGCTACACCTTC.

The rearrangement uses TRBV27 and TRBJ2-3; 9 bases map to TRBD2. The trim removed 3 bases at V and 1 base at J, leaving 5 bases unmatched. This CDR3 comprises 16 residues. From germline, CDR1 is MNHEY and CDR2 SMNVEV (reference sequence). CDR3 region: CASSFGTSRGTDTQYF. Written as DNA, the CDR3 is TGTGCCAGCAGTTTCGGGACTAGCCGAGGCACAGATACGCAGTATTTT.

V and J are TRBV7-8 and TRBJ2-2; D assignment may be TRBD1 or TRBD2 (5 bases each). In germline, CDR1 is SGHVS, CDR2 FQNEAQ. V was cut by 5 bases and J by 0 bases, with 22 bases left in between. The CDR3 spans 19 residues. CDR3 in amino acids: CASSAGRADIGTNTGELFF. In DNA, the CDR3 is TGTGCCAGCAGCGCGGGTCGCGCGGACATCGGAACGAACACCGGGGAGCTGTTTTTT.

V gene TRBV9 combines with J gene TRBJ2-7; D may correspond to TRBD1 or TRBD2 (5 bases each). This CDR3 is built from 12 residues. Looked up from germline, CDR1 is SGDLS and CDR2 is YYNGEE. Trimming removed 0 bases at V and 6 bases at J, with 7 bases between. CDR3 residues: CASSVERGEQYF. The DNA of the CDR3 is TGTGCCAGCAGCGTAGAGAGGGGCGAGCAGTACTTC. Full variable domain (remainder filled in from reference TRBV9 and TRBJ2-7): DSGVTQTPKHLITATGQRVTLRCSPRSGDLSVYWYQQSLDQGLQFLIQYYNGEERAKGNILERFSAQQFPDLHSELNLSSLELGDSALYFCASSVERGEQYFGPGTRLTVT.

This clone was observed a handful of times. One end of the junction does not line up with germline, which may come from a read error. The chain carries TRBV10-1 and TRBJ2-1, with D possibly TRBD1 on 7 matching bases. Germline CDR1 reads WNHNN; CDR2 reads SYGVQD (reference sequence). CDR3 length equals 14 residues. The CDR3 nucleotides read TGCGCCAGCAGCCAGGGGGGAAGGTACAGTGAGCAGTTCTTC. This gives the protein CASSQGGRYSEQFF.

The chain has TRBV30 and TRBJ1-2, with 8 bases matching TRBD1. There are 16 residues in the CDR3. V was clipped by 4 bases and J by 3 bases; unmatched bases: 13. CDR1 is GTSNPN and CDR2 is SVGIG in the germline V gene (reference sequence). As DNA, the CDR3 is TGTGCCTGGACTGGCCACGACAGGGGATTACACTATGGCTACACCTTC. Its protein is CAWTGHDRGLHYGYTF.

The gene calls are TRBV30 and TRBJ2-7, with 8 bases that match TRBD2. CDR3 length: 11 residues. Germline-derived CDR1 and CDR2 are GTSNPN and SVGIG (reference sequence). The ends lost 1 base at V and 13 bases at J; junction bases unmatched: 6. CDR3 residues: CAWSESGSIYF. The CDR3 nucleotides read TGTGCCTGGAGTGAGAGCGGGAGTATATACTTC.

The rearrangement uses TRBV4-2 and TRBJ2-2, with TRBD1 matching 8 bases. Germline V CDR1 and CDR2: LGHNA, YNFKEQ. J gave up 6 bases and V 3 bases, and 9 bases lay outside the gene matches. The CDR3 length is 16 residues. CDR3 region: CASSQMGQARSGELFF. The CDR3 DNA sequence: TGTGCCAGCAGCCAGATGGGACAGGCACGCTCCGGGGAGCTGTTTTTT.

The genes are TRBV28 and TRBJ1-2, with no clear D. Germline CDR1 is MDHEN and CDR2 is SYDVKM. The CDR3 covers 13 residues. V lost 2 bases and J 4 bases, leaving 8 bases between the germline ends. The CDR3 DNA reads as TGTGCCAGCAGTTTAGTCCTACCCTATGGCTACACCTTC. It is translated as CASSLVLPYGYTF.

V gene TRBV21-1 combines with J gene TRBJ1-2. TRBV21-1 is described as a pseudogene. This CDR3 region has 16 residues. CDR3 nucleotides: TGTGCCAGCAGCAACGAGGGCAGGGAGAGTCGCGATGGCTACACCTTC. Its translation is CASSNEGRESRDGYTF.

The chain couples TRBV28 to TRBJ2-3; 11 bases are a match to TRBD1. V gave up 4 bases and J gave up 6 bases; unmatched junction bases: 6. Per the germline V gene, CDR1 is MDHEN and CDR2 is SYDVKM. The CDR3 has 15 amino acids. This chain's CDR3 is CASSSGQGALDTQYF. The CDR3 DNA is TGTGCCAGCAGTTCCGGACAGGGGGCACTGGATACGCAGTATTTT.

This clone was seen a handful of times. This sample includes further DNA sequences coding for the same CDR3. J is TRBJ1-5 and V is TRBV9, with 8 bases matching TRBD1. V was pared by 2 bases and J by 0 bases, with 1 base of the junction left unmatched. The CDR3 contains 15 residues. The germline V gene has CDR1 SGDLS and CDR2 YYNGEE. The CDR3 protein is CASSVTGDSNQPQHF. CDR3 DNA sequence: TGTGCCAGCAGCGTGACAGGGGATAGCAATCAGCCCCAGCATTTT.

The gene calls are TRBV6-1 and TRBJ2-1; 11 nucleotides match TRBD2. The CDR3 spans 14 residues. V lost 4 bases, J lost 7 bases, and 3 bases stayed unmatched. The germline gives CDR1 MNHNS, CDR2 SASEGT. CDR3 in DNA: TGTGCCAGCAGTGTAGCGGGAGGGCCGAATGAGCAGTTCTTC. This codes for CASSVAGGPNEQFF.

The rearrangement uses TRBV7-6 and TRBJ1-4, with 7 bases fitting TRBD1. CDR3 length equals 14 residues. CDR1 is SGHVS and CDR2 is FNYEAQ in the germline V gene. With V trimmed by 5 bases and J by 3 bases, 3 bases remained unmatched. CDR3 nucleotide sequence: TGTGCCAGCAGCCGACAGGGCTCTAATGAAAAACTGTTTTTT. This gives the protein CASSRQGSNEKLFF.

This clone was recorded once. The chain uses TRBV6-6 and TRBJ2-5; either TRBD1 or TRBD2 may supply D (6 bases each). With 4 bases removed from V and 5 bases from J, the gap between germline ends came to 17 bases. The CDR3 has 15 residues. The germline CDR1 and CDR2 sequences are MNHNY and SVGAGI (reference sequence). CDR3 region: CASSSAQGGGETQYF. The CDR3 DNA reads TGTGCCAGCAGTTCAGCACAGGGAGGAGGGGAGACCCAGTACTTC.

The rearrangement links TRBV19 to TRBJ1-5; D possibly corresponds to TRBD1 (5 bases). The CDR3 runs to 13 residues. The germline V gene encodes CDR1 LNHDA and CDR2 SQIVND (reference sequence). V was pared by 6 bases and J by 5 bases, with 11 bases between. CDR3 sequence: CASRGDRYQPQHF. The CDR3 DNA follows: TGTGCCAGTAGGGGGGATCGTTATCAGCCCCAGCATTTT.